This record looks at one T cell receptor beta chain sequence and its context. The antigen remains undetermined. Autoimmune disease history or systemic immunosuppression was exclusionary. The data are from a study of OX40 agonist ivuxolimab in advanced cancers. Study-wide background: Each patient was given ivuxolimab into a vein every 2 weeks, at 0.01 to 10 mg/kg. A diagnosis of hepatocellular carcinoma, melanoma, renal cell or head and neck cancer was present in dose-escalation patients. Study results and limitations: Blood T cells, both CD4+ and CD8+, expanded clonally by week 6 at 0.1 to 3.0 mg/kg.

Data came from immunoSEQ multiplex PCR; TCRdb stores just in-frame clones and leaves some out. The repertoire includes 70,000 to 95,000 clones, 90% of them detected once, and roughly 0.32% sits in the top ten. The material sequenced was CD4+ or CD8+ T cells sorted from blood, taken in a trial of the OX40 agonist ivuxolimab. The source is an adult with an advanced solid tumor such as melanoma, head and neck, liver or kidney cancer.

In DNA, the CDR3 is TGTGCCAGCAGTTTAAGACAGGGGTATGGCTACACCTTC. It encodes CASSLRQGYGYTF. The chain recombines TRBV28 with TRBJ1-2, with 8 positions matching TRBD1. J was trimmed by 5 bases and V by 2 bases; bases with no gene match: 1. The CDR3 totals 13 residues. Germline V gene lookup returns CDR1 MDHEN and CDR2 SYDVKM.